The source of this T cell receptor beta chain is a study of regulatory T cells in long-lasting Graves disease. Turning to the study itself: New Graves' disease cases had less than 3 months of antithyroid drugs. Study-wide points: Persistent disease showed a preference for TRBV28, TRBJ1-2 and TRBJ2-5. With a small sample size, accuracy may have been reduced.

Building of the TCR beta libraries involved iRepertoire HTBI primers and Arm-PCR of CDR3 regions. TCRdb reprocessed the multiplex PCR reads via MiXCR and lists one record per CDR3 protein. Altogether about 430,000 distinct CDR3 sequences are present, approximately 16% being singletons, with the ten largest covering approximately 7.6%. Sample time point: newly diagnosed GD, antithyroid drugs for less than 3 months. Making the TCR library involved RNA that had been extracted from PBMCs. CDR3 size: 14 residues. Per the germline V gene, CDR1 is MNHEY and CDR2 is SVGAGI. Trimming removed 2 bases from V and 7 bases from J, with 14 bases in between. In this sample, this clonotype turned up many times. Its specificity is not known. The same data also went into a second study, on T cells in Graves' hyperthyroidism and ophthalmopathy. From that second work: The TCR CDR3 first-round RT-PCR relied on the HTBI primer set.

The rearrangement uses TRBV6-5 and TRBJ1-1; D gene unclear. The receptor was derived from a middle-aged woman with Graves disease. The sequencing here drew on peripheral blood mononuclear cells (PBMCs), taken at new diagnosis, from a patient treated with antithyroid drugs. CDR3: CASSYEGQANEAFF. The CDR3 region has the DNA TGTGCCAGCAGTTACGAAGGCCAAGCTAATGAAGCTTTCTTT.